This T cell receptor beta chain stems from a study of lymphopenia after photon versus proton radiotherapy. Turning to this clone: Its antigen is as yet unknown.

Points from the study as a whole: Relative stability marked proton patients; photon patients lost diversity and naive cells. Post-nadir diversity loss with photons came from oligoclonal expansion, particularly CD8+ Temra cells. In patients who died, overall survival fell as post-nadir TCR diversity dropped more. Better survival with proton therapy was suggested as possible, not demonstrated.

V lost 0 bases and J lost 6, with 10 bases in between. The germline gives CDR1 SGHVS, CDR2 FQNEAQ. The CDR3 extends over 14 amino acids. Sequencing was performed with immunoSEQ multiplex PCR; in TCRdb, only in-frame clones are kept and a portion is missing. The profile covers tens of thousands of clones, with under 95% appearing a single time and 18% taken by the ten largest. The input for sequencing was peripheral blood, taken from a patient treated with photon-based radiotherapy. V is TRBV7-8 and J is TRBJ2-3; D unresolved. This receptor was taken from a woman aged 40 to 50 with cholangiocarcinoma. Here the CDR3 DNA reads TGTGCCAGCAGCTTAGCGGAAGGTGGGGATACGCAGTATTTT. Protein product: CASSLAEGGDTQYF. Based on the CDR3 plus reference TRBV7-8 and TRBJ2-3, the full variable domain is GAGVSQSPRYKVAKRGQDVALRCDPISGHVSLFWYQQALGQGPEFLTYFQNEAQLDKSGLPSDRFFAERPEGSVSTLKIQRTQQEDSAVYLCASSLAEGGDTQYFGPGTRLTVL.